The entry that follows covers one T cell receptor (beta chain) sequence. The antigen remains undetermined. The sample belongs to a study of molecular identifiers for immune sequencing clone quantification. Study-level information: RNA, taken in replicates from around 20,000 or 100,000 naive CD8 cells, was split five ways, with four sequenced.

Previously published methods and listed TCR primers were used for the bulk TCR libraries. TCRdb re-called the PCR reads through MiXCR, storing one row per CDR3 protein. The repertoire includes just under 650,000 distinct CDR3 sequences, less than 20% of them detected once, and roughly 0.9% sits in the top ten. Study-level findings and limits: For effector cells, clones above 20 RNA copies held over 98% of molecules; for naive cells, under 1%.

A CD8+CD4-CCR7+CD45RA+ gate was used to sort naive CD8 T cells. The receptor's source is a human donor in good health. Some libraries in this study had Jurkat cell RNA spiked in. The sequenced sample consisted of naive CD8+ T cells from blood, with Jurkat cell RNA spiked in. Described subset: FACS-sorted CD8+CD4-CCR7+CD45RA+ naive T cells.

The CDR3 DNA sequence: TGTGCCAGCAGCGTAGATCCGCAAACTAATGAAAAACTGTTTTTT. Its protein product is CASSVDPQTNEKLFF. The chain has TRBV9 and TRBJ1-4; unclear D gene. This CDR3 spans 15 amino acids. V was shortened by 0 bases and J by 1 base, with 7 bases between the two germline ends. CDR1 and CDR2 from the germline V gene are SGDLS and YYNGEE.